The 13 T cell receptor beta chains presented below share a single source sample, sequenced in a study of human T cells and chemical hapten exposure. TCRdb reprocessed the RACE reads via MiXCR and lists one record per CDR3 protein. This table holds a few hundred thousand distinct CDR3 sequences, about 6.3% found once. Time point specified: patch test 2, 6 weeks after DPC sensitization. This sample's treatment: therapeutic diphenylcyclopropenone sensitization with weekly scalp DPC. Source: whole blood, taken in connection with sensitization to the hapten diphenylcyclopropenone (DPC). These receptors came from a woman aged 18 to 35 with alopecia areata. Some clones in this sample may be carry-over from other donors' samples.

A few counts support this clonotype. This chain connects TRBV9 to TRBJ2-6; 7 nucleotides line up with TRBD1. V was pared by 6 bases and J by 2 bases, with 11 bases of the junction left unmatched. Germline-derived CDR1 and CDR2 are SGDLS and YYNGEE. The CDR3 totals 17 residues. The CDR3 is CASTLTGNSAGANVLTF. CDR3 nucleotides: TGTGCCAGCACCCTGACAGGGAATTCTGCTGGGGCCAACGTCCTGACTTTC.

The chain combines TRBV7-2 with TRBJ2-3, with D possibly being TRBD1 (5 bases). This CDR3 spans 14 amino acids. CDR1 SGHTA and CDR2 FQGNSA come from the germline V gene. The germline V and J ends were trimmed by 5 bases and 0 bases, with 9 bases remaining between them. The CDR3 DNA is TGTGCCAGCAGCACCCGACAGAGCACAGATACGCAGTATTTT. It specifies CASSTRQSTDTQYF.

The rearrangement joins TRBV6-2 or TRBV6-3 to TRBJ1-2; D is uncertain. CDR1 is MNHEY, CDR2 SVGEGT, per germline. The length of the CDR3 is 12 residues. The CDR3 sequence is CGVRGRLYGYTF. The DNA for the CDR3 is TGTGGTGTCCGGGGAAGGCTCTATGGCTACACCTTC.

This clonotype was seen many times. The DNA of the CDR3 is TGTGCCAGCAGTTTATCGCAGGGGGCGATTTATCCTCTGAACACTGAAGCTTTCTTT. Amino acid sequence: CASSLSQGAIYPLNTEAFF. The chain has TRBV6-5 and TRBJ1-1; 8 bases align to TRBD1. Germline V CDR1 and CDR2: MNHEY, SVGAGI. V lost 4 bases, J lost 0 bases, and 16 bases stayed unmatched. The CDR3 extends over 19 amino acids.

This clonotype occurred many times. The V and J genes are TRBV27 and TRBJ2-7; weak D call: TRBD2 (6 bases). CDR1 and CDR2 (germline): MNHEY, SMNVEV (reference sequence). V lost 6 bases to trimming and J lost 6 bases, with 9 bases between them. The CDR3 has 11 residues. The CDR3 DNA reads TGTGCCAGCAGCGGAGGGGTCGAGCAGTACTTC. It is translated as CASSGGVEQYF.

This clonotype was picked up many times. The chain combines TRBV3-1 with TRBJ2-5; weak D call: TRBD2 (5 bases). Trimming took off 4 bases at V and 7 bases at J, with 7 bases between the two ends. The CDR3 has 11 residues. Germline V gene lookup returns CDR1 LGHDT and CDR2 YNNKEL (reference sequence). CDR3 amino acids: CASSRETTQYF. As DNA, the CDR3 is TGTGCCAGCAGCCGGGAGACGACCCAGTACTTC.

This clonotype was seen many times. The rearrangement uses TRBV7-9 and TRBJ2-3; TRBD1 aligns across 7 bases. Germline CDR1 and CDR2: SEHNR and FQNEAQ (reference sequence). V was clipped by 5 bases and J by 6 bases; unmatched bases: 17. The CDR3 consists of 17 residues. The chain's CDR3 is CASSATGEILRMDTQYF. Written as DNA, the CDR3 is TGTGCCAGCAGCGCCACAGGGGAGATCCTCAGGATGGATACGCAGTATTTT. Using reference TRBV7-9 and TRBJ2-3 for the parts outside the CDR3, the full variable domain is DTGVSQNPRHKITKRGQNVTFRCDPISEHNRLYWYRQTLGQGPEFLTYFQNEAQLEKSRLLSDRFSAERPKGSFSTLEIQRTEQGDSAMYLCASSATGEILRMDTQYFGPGTRLTVL.

The gene calls are TRBV6-6 and TRBJ2-2, with D tentatively TRBD1 (5 bases). The CDR3 is made up of 12 amino acids. The germline V and J ends were trimmed by 7 bases and 10 bases, with 13 bases remaining between them. Germline CDR1 is MNHNY and CDR2 is SVGAGI (reference sequence). The CDR3: CASISGLMELFF. In DNA, the CDR3 is TGTGCCAGCATATCAGGGTTAATGGAGCTGTTTTTT.

This clonotype has more than one count but fewer than ten. The rearrangement uses TRBV18 and TRBJ1-2; no clear D. CDR1 KGHSH and CDR2 LQKENI come from the germline V gene. The length of the CDR3 is 20 residues. V lost 0 bases and J lost 1, with 24 bases in between. The CDR3 region is CASSPPIDDYRFPINYGYTF. The CDR3 nucleotides read TGTGCCAGCTCACCACCGATTGACGATTACAGATTCCCGATTAACTATGGCTACACCTTC.

This clonotype was observed at least ten times. This chain links TRBV28 with TRBJ2-3; D uncertain. The CDR3 extends over 15 amino acids. V was cut by 3 bases and J by 6 bases, with 16 bases left in between. The germline V gene encodes CDR1 MDHEN and CDR2 SYDVKM. CDR3 in DNA: TGTGCCAGCAGTTTGTATAGTAGGGTTAGGGATACGCAGTATTTT. Its translation is CASSLYSRVRDTQYF.

The sample holds many counts of this clonotype. The V call is TRBV20-1, the J call TRBJ2-1, with 7 bases identical to TRBD1. The CDR3 runs to 14 residues. Losses at the gene ends were 1 base for V and 8 bases for J; bases not matched to a gene: 8. CDR1 is DFQATT and CDR2 is SNEGSKA in the germline V gene (reference sequence). The CDR3 here is CSARGGRGIDEQFF. CDR3 sequence (DNA): TGCAGTGCTAGAGGGGGCAGGGGGATCGATGAGCAGTTCTTC.

The genes are TRBV12-3 or TRBV12-4 and TRBJ2-5, with TRBD1 matching over 10 bases. CDR3 length: 16 amino acids. J was trimmed by 5 bases and V by 5 bases; bases with no gene match: 11. The CDR3 DNA reads as TGTGCCAGCAGTCCGGGACAGGGGTTTGCGGTGGAGACCCAGTACTTC. Protein product: CASSPGQGFAVETQYF.

This clonotype was seen ten or more times. This chain uses TRBV29-1 with TRBJ1-1; 7 positions agree with TRBD1. The CDR3 runs to 14 residues. The V and J ends lost 6 bases and 3 bases, in that order; junction bases with no gene match: 10. CDR1 SQVTM and CDR2 ANQGSEA come from the germline V gene. The CDR3 DNA follows: TGCAGCGTCGCCGGTACAGGGGCGTACACTGAAGCTTTCTTT. Translating gives CSVAGTGAYTEAFF.